The 21 T cell receptor beta chains given below trace back to one sample, sequenced in a study of memory CD4+ T cells and cytomegalovirus serostatus. TCRdb's copy holds only in-frame clones and misses some; the assay was immunoSEQ multiplex PCR. This table holds 50,000 to 65,000 clones, 78% found once. Single viable CD3+CD4+CD8-CD45RO+ cells were sorted as the memory CD4+ T cells. Sample: memory CD4+ T cells from blood. All receptors come from an adult in good health and CMV-seronegative.

As to this clone: Mismatch with germline at one junction end may stem from a read error. The V and J genes are TRBV4-3 and TRBJ1-4, with D perhaps matching TRBD1 (5 bases). The CDR3 has 17 amino acids. Per germline, CDR1 LGHNA and CDR2 YSLEER. The CDR3 coding sequence is TGCGTCAGCAGCCAACCCCCAACTCGGAGTGGGGGGGAAAAACTGTTTTTT. It encodes CVSSQPPTRSGGEKLFF.

This rearrangement joins TRBV28 to TRBJ2-1; no definite D call. CDR3 length: 15 amino acids. Germline CDR1 is MDHEN and CDR2 is SYDVKM. V lost 6 bases to trimming and J lost 0 bases, with 12 bases between them. CDR3 residues: CASSLADPSYNEQFF. In DNA form, the CDR3 reads TGTGCCAGCAGCCTGGCGGATCCCTCCTACAATGAGCAGTTCTTC.

The gene calls are TRBV9 and TRBJ2-1, with D perhaps matching TRBD1 or TRBD2 (7 bases each). The CDR3 is 15 amino acids. V was shortened by 4 bases and J by 5 bases, with 16 bases between the two germline ends. Germline V CDR1 and CDR2: SGDLS, YYNGEE. CDR3: CASSLPGGVNNEQFF. Written as DNA, the CDR3 is TGTGCCAGCAGCCTTCCAGGGGGGGTTAACAATGAGCAGTTCTTC.

The CDR3 loop is CAISDAGLAPYNEQFF. CDR3 nucleotide sequence: TGTGCCATCAGTGATGCTGGACTAGCGCCCTACAATGAGCAGTTCTTC. The chain employs TRBV10-3 and TRBJ2-1; TRBD2 matches 9 bases. The V gene's germline CDR1 is ENHRY and CDR2 SYGVKD. Trimming took 3 bases from V and 2 from J; bases not matched to a gene: 5. The CDR3 extends over 16 amino acids.

The CDR3 spells CASSSTRQGGNTEAFF. In DNA form, the CDR3 reads TGTGCCAGCAGCTCCACACGACAGGGTGGGAACACTGAAGCTTTCTTT. The gene calls are TRBV7-7 and TRBJ1-1, with 7 bases matching TRBD1. The V gene's germline CDR1 is SSHAT and CDR2 FNYEAQ (reference sequence). Trimming removed 4 bases from V and 1 base from J; junction bases left unmatched: 9. This CDR3 has 16 residues. Based on the CDR3 plus reference TRBV7-7 and TRBJ1-1, the full variable domain is GAGVSQSPRYKVTKRGQDVTLRCDPISSHATLYWYQQALGQGPEFLTYFNYEAQPDKSGLPSDRFSAERPEGSISTLTIQRTEQRDSAMYRCASSSTRQGGNTEAFFGQGTRLTVV.

The chain employs TRBV5-1 and TRBJ2-7, with D possibly TRBD2 on 7 matching bases. This CDR3 contains 14 residues. The germline V gene encodes CDR1 SGHRS and CDR2 YFSETQ. V was cut by 0 bases and J by 2 bases, with 9 bases left in between. The CDR3 nucleotides read TGCGCCAGCAGCTTGGTAGGGGGGGCCTACGAGCAGTACTTC. It is translated as CASSLVGGAYEQYF.

V and J are TRBV28 and TRBJ2-5, with TRBD2 matching over 7 bases. The V gene end was trimmed by 6 bases and the J gene end by 5 bases; junction bases not matched to a gene: 6. The CDR3 is 13 amino acids. CDR1 is MDHEN and CDR2 is SYDVKM in the germline V gene. CDR3 bases: TGTGCCAGCAGACAGAGCGGGGTGGAGACCCAGTACTTC. Translating it yields CASRQSGVETQYF.

This clone was counted a few times. The rearrangement uses TRBV2 and TRBJ1-1, with D possibly TRBD1 on 6 matching bases. There are 16 residues in the CDR3. The germline V gene encodes CDR1 SNHLY and CDR2 FYNNEI. Trimming left V 6 bases short and J 2 bases short, with 19 bases between. CDR3 residues: CASSSLFKGGNTEAFF. In nucleotides, the CDR3 is TGTGCCAGCAGCTCCCTTTTTAAGGGGGGCAACACTGAAGCTTTCTTT.

The chain uses TRBV5-6 and TRBJ2-1; 11 bases are a match to TRBD2. This CDR3 is built from 16 residues. V shed 2 bases and J 3 bases; nucleotides not matched to a gene: 4. Germline V gene lookup returns CDR1 SGHDT and CDR2 YYEEEE. DNA for the CDR3: TGTGCCAGCAGCTTTCTAGCGGGGGGAGGCTACAATGAGCAGTTCTTC. Its protein is CASSFLAGGGYNEQFF.

This clone was observed once. V and J are TRBV11-2 and TRBJ2-6, with D possibly being TRBD1 (6 bases). This CDR3 region has 14 residues. Trimming took off 7 bases at V and 2 bases at J, with 9 bases between the two ends. The germline CDR1 and CDR2 sequences are SGHAT and FQNNGV. CDR3 nucleotide sequence: TGTGCCAGCACCACAGGGACTGGGGCCAACGTCCTGACTTTC. Translating it yields CASTTGTGANVLTF.

The chain is built from TRBV5-1 and TRBJ1-1, with D perhaps matching TRBD1 (6 bases). Germline V gene sequence: CDR1 SGHRS, CDR2 YFSETQ. The CDR3 sequence is 14 residues long. Trimming pared 4 bases from V and 4 bases from J, leaving 14 bases between. CDR3 loop: CASSVGQYGTEAFF. The CDR3 DNA reads TGCGCCAGCAGCGTAGGACAGTACGGCACTGAAGCTTTCTTT.

This clone turned up a few times. The V gene is TRBV5-5, the J gene TRBJ1-6; D uncertain. Germline V gene lookup returns CDR1 SGHKS and CDR2 YYEKEE (reference sequence). V was trimmed by 0 bases and J by 7 bases, leaving 14 bases between them. The CDR3 sequence is 16 residues long. The CDR3 sequence is CASSLVVSQLNSPLHF. As DNA, the CDR3 is TGTGCCAGCAGCTTGGTAGTTAGCCAACTGAATTCACCCCTCCACTTT.

V and J are TRBV19 and TRBJ2-3; possibly TRBD2 for D (6 bases). The V and J ends lost 1 base and 4 bases respectively, with 12 bases between them. The length of the CDR3 is 15 residues. The germline V gene has CDR1 LNHDA and CDR2 SQIVND (reference sequence). The DNA for the CDR3 is TGTGCCAGTAGTATAGTCGGGGGTGGCCCAGATACGCAGTATTTT. It yields the protein CASSIVGGGPDTQYF.

The chain joins TRBV6-5 to TRBJ1-6; D gene ambiguous. There are 15 residues in the CDR3. Germline-derived CDR1 and CDR2 are MNHEY and SVGAGI. Trimming took off 0 bases at V and 7 bases at J, with 10 bases between the two ends. The CDR3 bases are TGTGCCAGCAGTTACTCGAGAGGGCCGAATTCACCCCTCCACTTT. Its translation is CASSYSRGPNSPLHF.

The chain combines TRBV2 with TRBJ2-3; a weak D match, TRBD2 (6 bases). Between the trimmed V and J ends, which lost 3 bases and 3 bases, there was a span of 13 bases. The CDR3 loop spans 15 amino acids. Germline V lookup: CDR1 SNHLY, CDR2 FYNNEI. In DNA form, the CDR3 reads TGTGCCAGCAGTGAGCAGGGAGGTCCGACAGATACGCAGTATTTT. It translates to CASSEQGGPTDTQYF.

V usage is TRBV19 and J usage is TRBJ2-7; D is perhaps TRBD2 (5 bases). The CDR3 totals 14 residues. The V gene lost 3 bases and the J gene lost 6 bases, with 15 bases spanning the gap. Germline loops: CDR1 LNHDA, CDR2 SQIVND (reference sequence). This CDR3 reads CASSILTAGSEQYF. The CDR3 nucleotides are TGTGCCAGTAGTATTCTTACCGCTGGGAGCGAGCAGTACTTC.

V and J are TRBV6-5 and TRBJ1-1, with D unclear. Germline V gives CDR1 MNHEY, CDR2 SVGAGI. V shed 0 bases and J shed 7 bases, with 9 bases lying between them. The CDR3 extends over 13 amino acids. CDR3 nucleotides: TGTGCCAGCAGTTACTCGATTGGGGTTGAAGCTTTCTTT. This translates into CASSYSIGVEAFF.

This clone showed up just a few times. In the same sample, other DNA sequences code for this CDR3. V and J are TRBV5-6 and TRBJ1-5; 11 nucleotides match TRBD1. V lost 2 bases and J lost 7; bases outside the gene matches: 8. Germline V gene sequence: CDR1 SGHDT, CDR2 YYEEEE. The CDR3 runs 16 residues. Written as DNA, the CDR3 is TGTGCCAGCAGCTTCGGGACAGGGGGGGTCGGGCAGCCCCAGCATTTT. Amino acids: CASSFGTGGVGQPQHF.

This clone was picked up one time. The chain has TRBV30 and TRBJ1-4; 7 bases fit TRBD1. The CDR3 loop spans 16 amino acids. From germline, CDR1 is GTSNPN and CDR2 SVGIG (reference sequence). Losses at the gene ends were 1 base for V and 3 bases for J; bases not matched to a gene: 8. CDR3 coding DNA: TGTGCCTGGAGTGAGGCCAGGGGGGTATCTAATGAAAAACTGTTTTTT. Its translation: CAWSEARGVSNEKLFF.

This clone was seen only once. The J gene is TRBJ1-2, the V gene TRBV9, with D maybe TRBD1 (6 bases). Germline-derived CDR1 and CDR2 are SGDLS and YYNGEE. This CDR3 comprises 14 residues. Trimming shortened V by 0 bases and J by 7 bases, and 13 bases separated the two germline ends. This CDR3 is CASSVVGQGSGYTF. The CDR3 DNA is TGTGCCAGCAGCGTAGTGGGGCAGGGGAGTGGCTACACCTTC.

This rearrangement joins TRBV12-5 to TRBJ1-3; unclear D gene. The germline CDR1 and CDR2 sequences are LGHNT and FRNRAP. The CDR3 totals 16 residues. V was clipped by 2 bases and J by 0 bases, with 11 bases between them. This CDR3 reads CASGLPRSSSGNTIYF. The DNA of the CDR3 is TGTGCTAGTGGTTTGCCCAGGTCGAGCTCTGGAAACACCATATATTTT. Variable domain in full (rest from reference TRBV12-5 and TRBJ1-3): DARVTQTPRHKVTEMGQEVTMRCQPILGHNTVFWYRQTMMQGLELLAYFRNRAPLDDSGMPKDRFSAEMPDATLATLKIQPSEPRDSAVYFCASGLPRSSSGNTIYFGEGSWLTVV.